Below, 18 T cell receptor beta chains from the same sample are listed, as sequenced in a study of T cell responses to AZD1222 COVID-19 vaccine. Only in-frame clones appear in the TCRdb table, and some are missing; sequencing was by immunoSEQ multiplex PCR. Of around 84,000 clones in the sample, roughly 88% were seen once. The source was peripheral blood, collected on day 0 of AZD1222 vaccination. The receptors come from an adult in good health.

The chain recombines TRBV6-5 with TRBJ2-7, with D possibly being TRBD1 (5 bases). V was shortened by 7 bases and J by 0 bases, with 16 bases between the two germline ends. The germline V gene encodes CDR1 MNHEY and CDR2 SVGAGI. The CDR3 runs to 15 residues. CDR3 nucleotides: TGTGCCAGCACTTCCCGAGACAGATACTCCTACGAGCAGTACTTC. Translating it yields CASTSRDRYSYEQYF.

V and J are TRBV2 and TRBJ1-1; no clear D gene. The germline V and J ends were trimmed by 7 bases and 4 bases, with 13 bases remaining between them. CDR3 length: 13 residues. Germline V gene sequence: CDR1 SNHLY, CDR2 FYNNEI. CDR3 sequence reads: CASMIGAGTEAFF. CDR3 nucleotide sequence: TGTGCCAGCATGATAGGTGCCGGCACTGAAGCTTTCTTT.

The CDR3 DNA is TGCAGCGTTTCGGGAACAGGGTATGACCAAGAGACCCAGTACTTC. This translates into CSVSGTGYDQETQYF. The gene calls are TRBV29-1 and TRBJ2-5, with D tentatively TRBD1 (6 bases). The CDR3 covers 15 residues. With 5 bases removed from V and 0 bases from J, the gap between germline ends came to 16 bases. The germline gives CDR1 SQVTM, CDR2 ANQGSEA.

The J gene is TRBJ1-6, the V gene TRBV24-1; D gene ambiguous. V lost 0 bases and J lost 8, with 4 bases in between. This CDR3 is 13 amino acids long. Looked up from germline, CDR1 is KGHDR and CDR2 is SFDVKD. In DNA form, the CDR3 reads TGTGCCACCAGTGATTTGTACGATTCACCCCTCCACTTT. It codes for CATSDLYDSPLHF.

The chain joins TRBV18 to TRBJ1-1; D remains unclear. The CDR3 contains 12 residues. V lost 4 bases and J 6 bases, leaving 9 bases between the germline ends. The germline V gene encodes CDR1 KGHSH and CDR2 LQKENI. CDR3 sequence reads: CASSLTEAEAFF. As DNA, the CDR3 is TGTGCCAGCTCACTTACGGAGGCTGAAGCTTTCTTT.

CDR3 region: CASSHQGDNSPLHF. The CDR3 DNA reads TGCGCCAGCAGCCACCAGGGTGATAATTCACCCCTCCACTTT. The chain is built from TRBV5-1 and TRBJ1-6; tentative D call: TRBD1 (5 bases). Germline CDR1 SGHRS, CDR2 YFSETQ. The CDR3 is 14 residues long. The V end lost 4 bases, the J end lost 5 bases, and 10 bases lay between the germline ends.

By sample share, this clone is medium-sized. In the same sample, other DNA sequences code for this CDR3. The genes are TRBV27 and TRBJ1-6; D may be TRBD1 (5 bases). Trimming cost V 2 bases and J 8 bases, with 7 bases left between them. CDR1 and CDR2 from the germline V gene are MNHEY and SMNVEV (reference sequence). The length of the CDR3 is 13 residues. The CDR3 sequence is CASSLRDYSPLHF. The DNA for the CDR3 is TGTGCCAGCAGTTTAAGGGACTATTCACCCCTCCACTTT.

The CDR3 here is CASSQDYGLDQPQHF. The CDR3 coding sequence is TGTGCCAGCAGCCAAGACTACGGGTTGGATCAGCCCCAGCATTTT. This chain connects TRBV14 to TRBJ1-5; D not resolved. This CDR3 has 15 residues. Germline CDR1 and CDR2: SGHDN and FVKESK. Trimming removed 0 bases at V and 5 bases at J, with 11 bases between.

Remarks on this clone: Other DNA sequences in this sample translate to the same CDR3. J is TRBJ1-5 and V is TRBV30, with unresolved D. There are 13 residues in the CDR3. CDR1 GTSNPN and CDR2 SVGIG come from the germline V gene (reference sequence). Trimming took 0 bases from V and 5 from J, leaving 8 bases between them. In nucleotides, the CDR3 is TGTGCCTGGAGTGTAGGAGGAGATCAGCCCCAGCATTTT. Translating it yields CAWSVGGDQPQHF.

The chain has TRBV2 and TRBJ1-3, with 8 bases identical to TRBD1. CDR1 is SNHLY, CDR2 FYNNEI, per germline. J gave up 4 bases and V 6 bases, and 8 bases lay outside the gene matches. The CDR3 runs to 15 residues. The CDR3 loop is CASSSSGGSGNTIYF. The DNA of the CDR3 is TGTGCCAGCAGCTCCTCAGGGGGCTCGGGAAACACCATATATTTT.

This chain uses TRBV27 with TRBJ1-4, with 10 bases lining up with TRBD1. CDR1 is MNHEY and CDR2 is SMNVEV in the germline V gene (reference sequence). The V and J ends lost 5 bases and 8 bases, in that order; junction bases with no gene match: 8. This CDR3 has 15 amino acids. CDR3 region: CASSHWTGGGEKLFF. CDR3 bases: TGTGCCAGCAGTCACTGGACAGGGGGAGGCGAAAAACTGTTTTTT.

The genes are TRBV28 and TRBJ2-7; 9 bases align to TRBD2. This CDR3 is 15 amino acids long. Germline V gene lookup returns CDR1 MDHEN and CDR2 SYDVKM. The trim removed 6 bases at V and 4 bases at J, leaving 10 bases unmatched. CDR3 sequence: CASRHHSGSKYEQYF. The CDR3, as DNA: TGTGCCAGCAGACATCATAGCGGGAGTAAGTACGAGCAGTACTTC.

The V call is TRBV10-2, the J call TRBJ2-2; TRBD2 aligns across 10 bases. J was trimmed by 1 base and V by 2 bases; bases with no gene match: 7. The CDR3 totals 18 residues. CDR1 is WSHSY and CDR2 is SAAADI in the germline V gene. The CDR3 is CASSERASGSWNTGELFF. CDR3 coding DNA: TGCGCCAGCAGTGAGAGGGCTAGCGGGAGTTGGAACACCGGGGAGCTGTTTTTT.

The chain employs TRBV6-1 and TRBJ2-3, with 12 bases lining up with TRBD2. The germline V gene encodes CDR1 MNHNS and CDR2 SASEGT. The CDR3 spans 15 residues. With 3 bases clipped from V and 4 bases from J, the junction kept 2 bases outside the gene matches. This CDR3 is CASSETSGSSDTQYF. The CDR3 DNA reads TGTGCCAGCAGTGAGACTAGCGGGAGCTCAGATACGCAGTATTTT.

The V call is TRBV11-3, the J call TRBJ2-2; 11 bases agree with TRBD2. Germline CDR1 is SGHNT and CDR2 is YENEEA. The V gene end was trimmed by 5 bases and the J gene end by 4 bases; junction bases not matched to a gene: 9. The CDR3 length is 17 residues. CDR3 nucleotide sequence: TGTGCCAGCAGCCGTGGCCTAGCGGGAGGCCTCACCGGGGAGCTGTTTTTT. Its protein product is CASSRGLAGGLTGELFF.

The CDR3 region is CASSLDRYSNQPQHF. The CDR3 DNA sequence: TGTGCCAGCAGCTTAGACAGATATAGCAATCAGCCCCAGCATTTT. The chain couples TRBV7-2 to TRBJ1-5; D is ambiguous. Germline values: CDR1 SGHTA, CDR2 FQGNSA. This CDR3 has 15 residues. The V and J ends lost 1 base and 0 bases respectively, with 7 bases between them.

This chain uses TRBV7-9 with TRBJ2-7, with D perhaps TRBD2 (5 bases). Germline lookup yields CDR1 SEHNR and CDR2 FQNEAQ (reference sequence). V was shortened by 1 base and J by 0 bases, with 7 bases between the two germline ends. This CDR3 spans 14 amino acids. CDR3 bases: TGTGCCAGCAGCTTAGGGAGGAACTCCTACGAGCAGTACTTC. Translation: CASSLGRNSYEQYF. Combining the CDR3 with reference TRBV7-9 and TRBJ2-7 gives the whole variable domain DTGVSQNPRHKITKRGQNVTFRCDPISEHNRLYWYRQTLGQGPEFLTYFQNEAQLEKSRLLSDRFSAERPKGSFSTLEIQRTEQGDSAMYLCASSLGRNSYEQYFGPGTRLTVT.

This chain uses TRBV6-5 with TRBJ2-7, with a tentative D call TRBD2 (7 bases). Germline V gives CDR1 MNHEY, CDR2 SVGAGI. The CDR3 has 14 amino acids. With 8 bases removed from V and 4 bases from J, the gap between germline ends came to 18 bases. CDR3 coding DNA: TGTGCCAGCCGACGAGGCGGGGGCGCGTACGAGCAGTACTTC. This encodes CASRRGGGAYEQYF.